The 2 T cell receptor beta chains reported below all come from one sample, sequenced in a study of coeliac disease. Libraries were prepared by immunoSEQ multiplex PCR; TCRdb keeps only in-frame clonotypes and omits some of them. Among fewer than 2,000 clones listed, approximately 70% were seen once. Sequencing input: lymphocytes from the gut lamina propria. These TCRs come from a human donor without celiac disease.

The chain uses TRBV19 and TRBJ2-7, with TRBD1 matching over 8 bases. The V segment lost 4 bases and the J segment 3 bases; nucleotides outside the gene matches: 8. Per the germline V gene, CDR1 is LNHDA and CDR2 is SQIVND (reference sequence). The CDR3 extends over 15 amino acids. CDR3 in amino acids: CASSKALGQGYEQYF. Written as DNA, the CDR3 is TGTGCCAGTAGTAAGGCCCTCGGACAGGGCTACGAGCAGTACTTC.

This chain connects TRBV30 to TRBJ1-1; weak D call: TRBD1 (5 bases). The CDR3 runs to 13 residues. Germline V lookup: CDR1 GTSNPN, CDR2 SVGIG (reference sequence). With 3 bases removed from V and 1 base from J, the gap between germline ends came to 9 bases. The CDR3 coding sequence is TGTGCCTGGAGCCCCGGGGGGAACACTGAAGCTTTCTTT. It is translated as CAWSPGGNTEAFF.